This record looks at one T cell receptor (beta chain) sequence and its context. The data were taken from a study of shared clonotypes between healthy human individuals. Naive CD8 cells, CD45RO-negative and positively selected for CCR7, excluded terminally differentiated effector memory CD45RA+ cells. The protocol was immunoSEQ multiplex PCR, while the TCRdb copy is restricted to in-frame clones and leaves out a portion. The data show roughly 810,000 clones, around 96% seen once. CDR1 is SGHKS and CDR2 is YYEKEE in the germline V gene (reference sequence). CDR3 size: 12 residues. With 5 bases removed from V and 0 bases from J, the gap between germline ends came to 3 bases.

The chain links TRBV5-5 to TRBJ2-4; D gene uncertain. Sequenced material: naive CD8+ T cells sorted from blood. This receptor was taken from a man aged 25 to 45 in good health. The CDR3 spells CASRGAKNIQYF. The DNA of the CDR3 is TGTGCCAGCAGAGGAGCCAAAAACATTCAGTACTTC.